These 16 T cell receptor beta chains originate from one sample sequenced in a study of blood T cell repertoires in COVID-19. The data were produced by immunoSEQ multiplex PCR, yet TCRdb's version contains in-frame clones alone and is incomplete. The sample includes around 120,000 clones, around four fifths of them seen just once. The sequenced material came from peripheral blood. These receptors were taken from a human donor in a cohort sampled during active COVID-19.

This clone was counted only a few times. This chain uses TRBV29-1 with TRBJ2-3, with 9 bases fitting TRBD1. CDR3 size: 14 residues. The V gene end was trimmed by 5 bases and the J gene end by 2 bases; junction bases not matched to a gene: 5. Germline CDR1 reads SQVTM; CDR2 reads ANQGSEA. CDR3 nucleotides: TGCAGCGTTTACAGGGGGCCCCCCACAGATACGCAGTATTTT. Protein product: CSVYRGPPTDTQYF.

The genes are TRBV28 and TRBJ2-6; tentative D call: TRBD1 (7 bases). Germline CDR1 MDHEN, CDR2 SYDVKM. This CDR3 comprises 17 residues. The V end lost 5 bases, the J end lost 1 base, and 15 bases lay between the germline ends. The CDR3 nucleotides are TGTGCCAGCAGTAGCTTCCCAGGGGGGTCTGGGGCCAACGTCCTGACTTTC. Translation gives CASSSFPGGSGANVLTF.

A few counts support this clone. This chain uses TRBV19 with TRBJ1-5; 9 bases match TRBD1. CDR1 and CDR2 (germline): LNHDA, SQIVND (reference sequence). V lost 3 bases and J lost 6; bases outside the gene matches: 3. The CDR3 runs to 14 residues. This CDR3 is CASSIRQGVQPQHF. The CDR3 DNA sequence: TGTGCCAGTAGTATTCGACAGGGGGTTCAGCCCCAGCATTTT.

The rearrangement links TRBV30 to TRBJ1-2; the D is unclear. V was clipped by 3 bases and J by 8 bases, with 16 bases between them. Germline V gene lookup returns CDR1 GTSNPN and CDR2 SVGIG (reference sequence). This CDR3 spans 13 amino acids. The DNA for the CDR3 is TGTGCCTGGAGATGGGTAGCGGGCAGGGGCTACACCTTC. Translated, it gives CAWRWVAGRGYTF.

In its sample, this clone was seen once. The chain is built from TRBV25-1 and TRBJ2-2; D call uncertain. Germline CDR1 is MGHDK and CDR2 is SYGVNS. This CDR3 has 15 residues. With 4 bases removed from V and 1 base from J, the gap between germline ends came to 10 bases. The CDR3 region is CASSVLERNTGELFF. As DNA, the CDR3 is TGTGCCAGCAGTGTCCTAGAGAGGAACACCGGGGAGCTGTTTTTT.

This clone was detected once. The chain employs TRBV27 and TRBJ2-7, with a possible D match to TRBD1 (5 bases). Germline V gives CDR1 MNHEY, CDR2 SMNVEV (reference sequence). The CDR3 spans 14 residues. The V and J ends lost 3 bases and 4 bases respectively, with 13 bases between them. Here the CDR3 DNA reads TGTGCCAGCAGTTTCTACTCAGGGATGTACGAGCAGTACTTC. It is translated as CASSFYSGMYEQYF.

This chain links TRBV6-5 with TRBJ1-6; D gene uncertain. There are 12 residues in the CDR3. Trimming stripped 6 bases from V and 7 bases from J, with 7 bases between. Germline V gives CDR1 MNHEY, CDR2 SVGAGI. CDR3 bases: TGTGCCAGCAGGCAGGTCAATTCACCCCTCCACTTT. This translates into CASRQVNSPLHF.

V is TRBV30 and J is TRBJ1-1; D gene unclear. Trimming shortened V by 0 bases and J by 10 bases, and 18 bases separated the two germline ends. Per germline, CDR1 GTSNPN and CDR2 SVGIG (reference sequence). This CDR3 comprises 14 residues. This chain's CDR3 is CAWSVSVLRVRAFF. The CDR3, as DNA: TGTGCCTGGAGTGTAAGTGTCCTCCGGGTCAGAGCTTTCTTT.

V and J are TRBV6-2 or TRBV6-3 and TRBJ1-6, with D maybe TRBD1 (6 bases). V shed 10 bases and J shed 9 bases, with 22 bases lying between them. Per germline, CDR1 MNHEY and CDR2 SVGEGT. The length of the CDR3 is 15 residues. This chain's CDR3 is CATSTEQGFSSPLHF. The CDR3 nucleotides read TGTGCCACCAGCACCGAGCAGGGGTTCAGTTCACCCCTCCACTTT.

This clone was detected only once. The chain is built from TRBV4-2 and TRBJ2-1; a weak D match, TRBD2 (6 bases). Germline CDR1 and CDR2: LGHNA and YNFKEQ. The CDR3 runs to 15 residues. V was trimmed by 1 base and J by 4 bases, leaving 11 bases between them. For the CDR3, the DNA is TGTGCCAGCAGCCAAGTCCTAGCGAAATACAATGAGCAGTTCTTC. Protein: CASSQVLAKYNEQFF.

This clone has just one count. CDR3 sequence (DNA): TGTGCCAGCAGCCAAGGGAGCGGAATATACGGAAACACCATATATTTT. Its protein product is CASSQGSGIYGNTIYF. V is TRBV3-1 (or the pseudogene TRBV3-2) and J is TRBJ1-3, with unresolved D. CDR3 length: 16 amino acids. V was trimmed by 1 base and J by 4 bases, leaving 14 bases between them. Germline V CDR1 and CDR2: LGHDT, YNNKEL (reference sequence).

This clone was picked up a small number of times. The chain recombines TRBV19 with TRBJ2-7, with D perhaps TRBD2 (6 bases). This CDR3 comprises 15 residues. Germline loops: CDR1 LNHDA, CDR2 SQIVND (reference sequence). The germline V and J ends were trimmed by 7 bases and 0 bases, with 16 bases remaining between them. CDR3 sequence: CASKEAGRSSYEQYF. In nucleotides, the CDR3 is TGTGCCAGTAAGGAGGCAGGGAGGTCCTCCTACGAGCAGTACTTC.

This clone appeared a few times. The chain carries TRBV18 and TRBJ1-1; TRBD1 matches 7 bases. CDR1 and CDR2 from the germline V gene are KGHSH and LQKENI. CDR3 length: 13 residues. Trimming removed 5 bases from V and 3 bases from J; junction bases left unmatched: 3. The CDR3, as DNA: TGTGCCAGCTCATCAACAGGGGACACTGAAGCTTTCTTT. Protein product: CASSSTGDTEAFF.

The chain is built from TRBV7-9 and TRBJ2-3; D perhaps matches TRBD2 (5 bases). The CDR3 spans 13 residues. Germline assignment: CDR1 SEHNR and CDR2 FQNEAQ (reference sequence). V gave up 8 bases and J gave up 1 base, with 10 bases separating them. CDR3 protein: CASGSRGTDTQYF. DNA for the CDR3: TGTGCCAGCGGATCGAGGGGCACAGATACGCAGTATTTT.

The genes are TRBV6-2 or TRBV6-3 and TRBJ1-2; D is possibly TRBD1 (6 bases). V gave up 5 bases and J gave up 5 bases, with 12 bases separating them. This CDR3 region has 13 residues. Per the germline V gene, CDR1 is MNHEY and CDR2 is SVGEGT. The CDR3, as DNA: TGTGCCAGCAGTAGGGCAGGGGAATATGGCTACACCTTC. This gives the protein CASSRAGEYGYTF.

The chain recombines TRBV7-2 with TRBJ2-3; the match to TRBD2 covers 11 bases. The CDR3 has 16 residues. CDR1 and CDR2 (germline): SGHTA, FQGNSA. The junction had 5 bases not matched to a gene; V was cut back by 5 bases and J by 1 base. The CDR3 spells CASSARLAGRTDTQYF. Written as DNA, the CDR3 is TGTGCCAGCAGCGCACGACTAGCGGGGCGCACAGATACGCAGTATTTT.